Listed here is a single T cell receptor (beta chain). Its antigen is currently unknown. This specimen comes from a study of graft-versus-host responses after intestinal transplantation. Overall study: Recipients received multivisceral, liver-intestinal, or isolated intestinal transplants.

Germline values: CDR1 MGHDK, CDR2 SYGVNS. J was trimmed by 1 base and V by 4 bases; bases with no gene match: 0. This CDR3 comprises 14 residues. Study findings and constraints: Early post-transplant HvG declines showed an association with peak circulating GvH clone levels. High graft-versus-host to host-versus-graft T cell clonal ratios marked allografts of patients with graft-donor macrochimerism.

Sequencing used immunoSEQ multiplex PCR; TCRdb keeps in-frame clones, though not all of them. Found here are around 110,000 clones, approximately 92% of them singletons; the top ten hold roughly 0.24%. Sequences were derived from unstimulated CD4+ T cells sorted from spleen or lymph node cells, sampled before transplant. This rearrangement joins TRBV25-1 to TRBJ2-5, with 10 nucleotides matching TRBD2. The origin of this receptor is a human donor who was the organ donor for an intestinal transplant. Written as DNA, the CDR3 is TGTGCCAGCAGTGGGACTAGCGGCCAAGAGACCCAGTACTTC. Translated: CASSGTSGQETQYF.